One sample yielded the 30 T cell receptor beta chains listed below, sequenced in a study of blood T cells in healthy people across ages. Combining a sample-barcoded 5' primer with a J-beta primer mix, a second PCR ran for roughly 6 to 12 cycles. TCRdb passed the 5' RACE reads through MiXCR, listing each CDR3 protein once. The profile shows more than 900,000 distinct CDR3 sequences, less than 25% of them singletons. These sequences were also reported in another study, on T cells of mothers and their children.

Sequencing was done on a sample of blood. Receptors originate from a girl aged 2-10 years in good health.

The chain has TRBV20-1 and TRBJ2-3; tentatively, D is TRBD1 (6 bases). Per the germline V gene, CDR1 is DFQATT and CDR2 is SNEGSKA (reference sequence). V was shortened by 5 bases and J by 3 bases, with 15 bases between the two germline ends. CDR3 length: 14 residues. The CDR3 region is CSAPPRGFTDTQYF. CDR3 in DNA: TGCAGTGCTCCGCCCAGGGGATTTACAGATACGCAGTATTTT.

The V and J genes are TRBV28 and TRBJ1-1; tentative D call: TRBD1 (5 bases). The CDR3 is made up of 15 amino acids. V lost 3 bases, J lost 0 bases, and 11 bases lay in between. The germline V gene has CDR1 MDHEN and CDR2 SYDVKM. The CDR3, as DNA: TGTGCCAGCAGTTTTCTGGGACGGATGAACACTGAAGCTTTCTTT. It is translated as CASSFLGRMNTEAFF.

In its sample, this clonotype was seen a few times. This chain links TRBV2 with TRBJ1-2; D not resolved. CDR1 is SNHLY, CDR2 FYNNEI, per germline. The CDR3 contains 13 residues. V lost 4 bases and J 0 bases, leaving 6 bases between the germline ends. The CDR3 loop reads CASSVETNYGYTF. The CDR3 nucleotides read TGTGCCAGCAGTGTCGAAACTAACTATGGCTACACCTTC.

This clonotype was detected only a few times. This chain connects TRBV29-1 to TRBJ2-2; weak D call: TRBD2 (5 bases). The CDR3 loop spans 14 amino acids. The germline V gene has CDR1 SQVTM and CDR2 ANQGSEA. V was trimmed by 7 bases and J by 3 bases, leaving 15 bases between them. CDR3 amino acids: CSAGVKADTGELFF. The CDR3 nucleotides are TGCAGCGCCGGGGTCAAGGCCGACACCGGGGAGCTGTTTTTT.

The table lists this clonotype with a few counts. The chain has TRBV9 and TRBJ1-2; the D gene is possibly TRBD1 (6 bases). The CDR3 length is 15 residues. Trimming stripped 1 base from V and 4 bases from J, with 14 bases between. CDR1 and CDR2 (germline): SGDLS, YYNGEE. The CDR3 loop is CASSVNQGGGYGYTF. The CDR3 DNA sequence: TGTGCCAGCAGCGTAAATCAAGGAGGGGGCTATGGCTACACCTTC. Drawing the rest from reference TRBV9 and TRBJ1-2, the complete variable domain is DSGVTQTPKHLITATGQRVTLRCSPRSGDLSVYWYQQSLDQGLQFLIQYYNGEERAKGNILERFSAQQFPDLHSELNLSSLELGDSALYFCASSVNQGGGYGYTFGSGTRLTVV.

The V gene is TRBV29-1, the J gene TRBJ2-1; D gene unclear. The ends were cut back, 7 bases at V and 6 bases at J, with 10 bases in the middle. From germline, CDR1 is SQVTM and CDR2 ANQGSEA. This CDR3 is 11 amino acids long. In nucleotides, the CDR3 is TGCAGCGAAATAGGGCTCAATGAGCAGTTCTTC. Translation: CSEIGLNEQFF.

The chain combines TRBV29-1 with TRBJ1-2; unclear D gene. Trimming stripped 0 bases from V and 4 bases from J, with 12 bases between. This CDR3 has 14 amino acids. Per the germline V gene, CDR1 is SQVTM and CDR2 is ANQGSEA. The CDR3 loop is CSVEDRAGFYGYTF. CDR3 nucleotide sequence: TGCAGCGTTGAAGATCGGGCAGGTTTCTATGGCTACACCTTC.

This clonotype was counted between two and nine times. The rearrangement links TRBV11-1 to TRBJ1-4; 7 bases are a match to TRBD1. This CDR3 has 14 residues. From germline, CDR1 is SGHAT and CDR2 FQDESV (reference sequence). The V and J ends lost 5 bases and 5 bases, in that order; junction bases with no gene match: 5. CDR3 DNA: TGTGCCAGCAGCGAGGGACAGTGGAATGAAAAACTGTTTTTT. Its protein is CASSEGQWNEKLFF.

The rearrangement joins TRBV7-2 to TRBJ2-3; D unclear. V lost 5 bases and J lost 0, with 12 bases in between. CDR3 size: 15 residues. Germline CDR1 SGHTA, CDR2 FQGNSA. The DNA for the CDR3 is TGTGCCAGCAGCCTAACTGACGCTAGCACAGATACGCAGTATTTT. Residues: CASSLTDASTDTQYF.

This clonotype has a handful of counts. The chain has TRBV7-2 and TRBJ2-7; D perhaps matches TRBD1 (6 bases). The ends were cut back, 4 bases at V and 3 bases at J, with 16 bases in the middle. The germline CDR1 and CDR2 sequences are SGHTA and FQGNSA. This CDR3 is built from 15 residues. In DNA, the CDR3 is TGTGCCAGCAGCTCCCTCAGGGGCAGTTACTACGAGCAGTACTTC. Translation gives CASSSLRGSYYEQYF.

The CDR3 loop is CASSLLQLAGGINTGELFF. Here the CDR3 DNA reads TGTGCCAGCAGCTTACTCCAACTAGCGGGGGGCATAAACACCGGGGAGCTGTTTTTT. The chain couples TRBV13 to TRBJ2-2; TRBD2 matches at 12 bases. V dropped 2 bases and J dropped 2; count of bases not matched to a gene: 9. This CDR3 spans 19 amino acids. Germline assignment: CDR1 PRHDT and CDR2 FYEKMQ (reference sequence).

This chain uses TRBV20-1 with TRBJ1-3; D is uncertain. This CDR3 has 13 amino acids. Between the trimmed V and J ends, which lost 6 bases and 0 bases, there was a span of 9 bases. CDR1 is DFQATT, CDR2 SNEGSKA, per germline (reference sequence). The CDR3 loop is CSAGEGSGNTIYF. CDR3 DNA: TGCAGTGCCGGGGAAGGCTCTGGAAACACCATATATTTT.

CDR3 sequence (DNA): TGCAGCGTTTTTCTGGCCCCCAATCAGCCCCAGCATTTT. Encoded protein: CSVFLAPNQPQHF. V is TRBV29-1 and J is TRBJ1-5, with D uncertain. This CDR3 has 13 amino acids. Germline values: CDR1 SQVTM, CDR2 ANQGSEA. V was pared by 5 bases and J by 3 bases, with 11 bases between.

This clonotype was counted only a few times. The CDR3 loop is CASSWSGTSGRDGIQYF. CDR3 DNA sequence: TGTGCCAGCAGTTGGTCCGGGACTAGCGGGAGGGACGGCATTCAGTACTTC. This rearrangement joins TRBV6-6 to TRBJ2-4, with 16 bases lining up with TRBD2. V lost 4 bases, J lost 9 bases, and 9 bases stayed unmatched. This CDR3 has 17 residues. Germline lookup yields CDR1 MNHNY and CDR2 SVGAGI (reference sequence).

A few counts support this clonotype. The chain has TRBV29-1 and TRBJ1-1; D gene uncertain. CDR3 length: 13 amino acids. Trimming stripped 3 bases from V and 0 bases from J, with 8 bases between. CDR1 and CDR2 (germline): SQVTM, ANQGSEA. For the CDR3, the DNA is TGCAGCGTTGAGAGGAGCATGAACACTGAAGCTTTCTTT. Its translation is CSVERSMNTEAFF.

V is TRBV27 and J is TRBJ1-2; a weak D match, TRBD1 (6 bases). The CDR3 extends over 15 amino acids. Looked up from germline, CDR1 is MNHEY and CDR2 is SMNVEV (reference sequence). Trimming left V 2 bases short and J 2 bases short, with 12 bases between. The CDR3 region is CASSLTPDRNYGYTF. The CDR3 region has the DNA TGTGCCAGCAGTTTAACCCCAGACAGGAACTATGGCTACACCTTC.

The sample holds a few counts of this clonotype. The chain uses TRBV4-3 and TRBJ2-4; D is ambiguous. Trimming shortened V by 0 bases and J by 3 bases, and 9 bases separated the two germline ends. This CDR3 is built from 15 residues. Germline V gene sequence: CDR1 LGHNA, CDR2 YSLEER. The DNA for the CDR3 is TGCGCCAGCAGCCAAGATCCTTGGTTCAAAAACATTCAGTACTTC. It is translated as CASSQDPWFKNIQYF.

This chain joins TRBV2 and TRBJ2-1, with TRBD2 matching 9 bases. After removal of 0 bases from V and 4 bases from J, the junction contained 4 bases not matched to a gene. The CDR3 consists of 16 residues. CDR1 is SNHLY, CDR2 FYNNEI, per germline. This chain's CDR3 is CASSEAGLASYNEQFF. In DNA, the CDR3 is TGTGCCAGCAGTGAAGCGGGACTAGCCTCATACAATGAGCAGTTCTTC.

This clonotype was counted between two and nine times. The rearrangement joins TRBV7-9 to TRBJ2-5; 8 bases agree with TRBD2. With the DNA end fitting TRBJ2-1 better, the J assignment may be wrong. This CDR3 has 16 amino acids. CDR1 is SEHNR, CDR2 FQNEAQ, per germline (reference sequence). The CDR3 loop is CASSLNLAGPEHEQFF. CDR3 nucleotides: TGTGCCAGCAGCTTAAACTTAGCGGGACCTGAGCATGAGCAGTTCTTC.

This clonotype was detected a few times. V usage is TRBV28 and J usage is TRBJ2-5; a weak D match, TRBD1 (7 bases). The CDR3 length is 15 residues. The germline V gene has CDR1 MDHEN and CDR2 SYDVKM. Trimming stripped 10 bases from V and 7 bases from J, with 25 bases between. In DNA, the CDR3 is TGTGCCACCTCAGGGGGGTCCATCTACTTAACGACCCAGTACTTC. Its protein product is CATSGGSIYLTTQYF.

In DNA, the CDR3 is TGTGCCAGCAGCGTAGGGACAGAGCATGGCTACACCTTC. The encoded protein is CASSVGTEHGYTF. The chain couples TRBV9 to TRBJ1-2; D possibly corresponds to TRBD1 (6 bases). This CDR3 is 13 amino acids long. The germline V gene has CDR1 SGDLS and CDR2 YYNGEE. The V and J ends lost 0 bases and 6 bases respectively, with 9 bases between them.

Many counts were recorded for this clonotype. The genes are TRBV7-9 and TRBJ2-7; the D gene could be TRBD1 or TRBD2 (5 bases each). Trimming shortened V by 6 bases and J by 2 bases, and 8 bases separated the two germline ends. The CDR3 sequence is 12 residues long. Looked up from germline, CDR1 is SEHNR and CDR2 is FQNEAQ (reference sequence). The CDR3 bases are TGTGCCAGCAGTTGGGGACCCTACGAGCAGTACTTC. Translating gives CASSWGPYEQYF.

The rearrangement uses TRBV20-1 and TRBJ2-1; 9 nucleotides agree with TRBD2. Germline-derived CDR1 and CDR2 are DFQATT and SNEGSKA (reference sequence). The CDR3 totals 18 residues. After removal of 2 bases from V and 0 bases from J, the junction contained 11 bases not matched to a gene. The CDR3 reads CSARQASGDPSSYNEQFF. CDR3 nucleotides: TGCAGTGCTAGACAGGCTAGCGGGGACCCGAGCTCCTACAATGAGCAGTTCTTC.

This clonotype was observed a few times. This rearrangement joins TRBV29-1 to TRBJ2-5; 9 positions agree with TRBD2. The better agreement between TRBJ2-1 and the DNA end casts doubt on the J call. The CDR3 contains 15 residues. CDR1 is SQVTM and CDR2 is ANQGSEA in the germline V gene. CDR3 loop: CSVGGGRASGNEQFF. DNA of the CDR3: TGCAGCGTTGGAGGCGGGAGGGCTTCTGGCAATGAGCAGTTCTTC.

The rearrangement joins TRBV24-1 to TRBJ2-1; D is ambiguous. The J call may be faulty, since TRBJ2-7 better matches the DNA end. CDR1 KGHDR and CDR2 SFDVKD come from the germline V gene. The CDR3 totals 16 residues. In DNA form, the CDR3 reads TGTGCCACCAGTGACTCTTCAACGTTGGGCTCCTACGAGCAGTACTTC. Translated: CATSDSSTLGSYEQYF.

V is TRBV27 and J is TRBJ2-5; 9 positions agree with TRBD2. Unmatched junction bases numbered 18, after V lost 3 bases and J lost 4 bases. The germline gives CDR1 MNHEY, CDR2 SMNVEV (reference sequence). The CDR3 runs to 19 residues. The CDR3 DNA reads TGTGCCAGCAGTTTTCTCGGGGCTAGCGGGAATGTAGTCGGAGAGACCCAGTACTTC. This encodes CASSFLGASGNVVGETQYF.

The table lists this clonotype with a few counts. This chain joins TRBV6-5 and TRBJ1-1; 7 positions agree with TRBD1. Germline-derived CDR1 and CDR2 are MNHEY and SVGAGI. The CDR3 sequence is 13 residues long. V was pared by 7 bases and J by 1 base, with 3 bases of the junction left unmatched. In nucleotides, the CDR3 is TGTGCCAGCAACAGGGGATGGAACACTGAAGCTTTCTTT. Encoded protein: CASNRGWNTEAFF.

The gene calls are TRBV29-1 and TRBJ2-5; D is ambiguous. Deletions cut 6 bases from V and 1 base from J, with 15 bases between. This CDR3 is 14 amino acids long. Germline V CDR1 and CDR2: SQVTM, ANQGSEA. The CDR3 sequence: CSVARKLSQETQYF. The CDR3 nucleotides read TGCAGCGTGGCCCGAAAACTCTCCCAAGAGACCCAGTACTTC.

The chain employs TRBV18 and TRBJ2-7; D ambiguous. The germline V and J ends were trimmed by 2 bases and 2 bases, with 10 bases remaining between them. CDR1 is KGHSH, CDR2 LQKENI, per germline. The CDR3 extends over 14 amino acids. CDR3 nucleotides: TGTGCCAGCTCACCAGAGACGAACGCCTACGAGCAGTACTTC. Translation gives CASSPETNAYEQYF.

The V and J genes are TRBV12-3 or TRBV12-4 and TRBJ2-5, with a weak D call TRBD1 (6 bases). V was pared by 5 bases and J by 2 bases, with 18 bases between. The length of the CDR3 is 16 residues. CDR3: CASSRQTGPPQETQYF. The CDR3 DNA is TGTGCCAGCAGTCGGCAAACAGGGCCGCCACAAGAGACCCAGTACTTC.